The 28 T cell receptor beta chains below were found in one sample sequenced in a study of shared clonotypes between healthy human individuals. Generated by immunoSEQ multiplex PCR, the TCRdb table keeps only in-frame clones and is missing some. Of about 92,000 clones listed, almost 70% are singletons. The sequenced material came from memory CD8+ T cells sorted from blood. As for subset: CD45RO+ cells pooled with CCR7-negative TemRA cells. All receptors come from a man aged 25 to 40 in good health.

This clone appeared once. The CDR3 bases are TGTGCCAGCAGTTTATCGGGGCCAGGAGTAGGTATCAATGAGCAGTTCTTC. Translating gives CASSLSGPGVGINEQFF. J is TRBJ2-1 and V is TRBV27; TRBD1 might be the D (5 bases). CDR1 and CDR2 (germline): MNHEY, SMNVEV (reference sequence). This CDR3 has 17 amino acids. Trimming left V 0 bases short and J 6 bases short, with 18 bases between.

The V call is TRBV7-9, the J call TRBJ2-2, with D hard to call. This CDR3 contains 14 residues. Germline loops: CDR1 SEHNR, CDR2 FQNEAQ (reference sequence). Trimming left V 1 base short and J 3 bases short, with 6 bases between. The CDR3 DNA follows: TGTGCCAGCAGCTTAGTGGGCGACACCGGGGAGCTGTTTTTT. It translates to CASSLVGDTGELFF. The whole variable domain, remainder taken from reference TRBV7-9 and TRBJ2-2, is DTGVSQNPRHKITKRGQNVTFRCDPISEHNRLYWYRQTLGQGPEFLTYFQNEAQLEKSRLLSDRFSAERPKGSFSTLEIQRTEQGDSAMYLCASSLVGDTGELFFGEGSRLTVL.

This clone was recorded at least ten times. Other DNA sequences in the sample encode the same CDR3. The chain links TRBV19 to TRBJ2-1; D is possibly TRBD2 (6 bases). CDR1 and CDR2 (germline): LNHDA, SQIVND (reference sequence). V was shortened by 2 bases and J by 4 bases, with 12 bases between the two germline ends. The CDR3 is made up of 15 amino acids. CDR3 amino acids: CASSIWDSPYNEQFF. The CDR3 DNA sequence: TGTGCCAGTAGTATATGGGACTCGCCGTACAATGAGCAGTTCTTC. The full variable domain, in which reference TRBV19 and TRBJ2-1 provide the parts outside the CDR3, is DGGITQSPKYLFRKEGQNVTLSCEQNLNHDAMYWYRQDPGQGLRLIYYSQIVNDFQKGDIAEGYSVSREKKESFPLTVTSAQKNPTAFYLCASSIWDSPYNEQFFGPGTRLTVL.

The rearrangement links TRBV7-8 to TRBJ2-7; 7 bases agree with TRBD2. The germline CDR1 and CDR2 sequences are SGHVS and FQNEAQ. Losses at the gene ends were 0 bases for V and 2 bases for J; bases not matched to a gene: 10. This CDR3 is built from 17 residues. The CDR3 sequence is CASSLAPPASGAYEQYF. DNA for the CDR3: TGTGCCAGCAGCTTAGCGCCCCCGGCTAGCGGAGCCTACGAGCAGTACTTC.

This clone was counted between two and nine times. The rearrangement links TRBV6-6 to TRBJ2-2; 9 bases line up with TRBD2. In germline, CDR1 is MNHNY, CDR2 SVGAGI (reference sequence). There are 16 residues in the CDR3. J lost 3 bases, V lost 2 bases, and 4 bases had no gene match. CDR3 nucleotide sequence: TGTGCCAGCAGTTACGGGTTAGCGGGAGACACCGGGGAGCTGTTTTTT. Amino acids: CASSYGLAGDTGELFF.

This sequence joins TRBV10-2 and TRBJ2-7; 8 nucleotides match TRBD2. CDR1 and CDR2 (germline): WSHSY, SAAADI. CDR3 length: 14 residues. J gave up 0 bases and V 2 bases, and 0 bases lay outside the gene matches. In DNA form, the CDR3 reads TGCGCCAGCAGTGAGGGGACTAGCTCCTACGAGCAGTACTTC. Translated, it gives CASSEGTSSYEQYF.

This chain links TRBV4-3 with TRBJ2-7; TRBD1 is a possible D gene (6 bases). This CDR3 is built from 15 residues. Trimming removed 4 bases at V and 1 base at J, with 14 bases between. Germline V CDR1 and CDR2: LGHNA, YSLEER. The CDR3 sequence is CASSPGGTRSYEQYF. The CDR3 DNA is TGCGCCAGCAGCCCTGGGGGCACACGGTCCTACGAGCAGTACTTC.

The chain has TRBV11-2 and TRBJ2-3; D perhaps matches TRBD2 (5 bases). Germline lookup yields CDR1 SGHAT and CDR2 FQNNGV. V was cut by 5 bases and J by 5 bases, with 20 bases left in between. The CDR3 runs 16 residues. The CDR3, as DNA: TGTGCCAGCAGCCGATTAAACCGGGCCGAGGGAGATACGCAGTATTTT. The encoded protein is CASSRLNRAEGDTQYF.

The rearrangement joins TRBV2 to TRBJ2-5; a possible D gene is TRBD1 (6 bases). This CDR3 has 14 amino acids. Between the trimmed V and J ends, which lost 3 bases and 5 bases, there was a span of 13 bases. The germline CDR1 and CDR2 sequences are SNHLY and FYNNEI. CDR3 amino acids: CASSELGQGETQYF. The CDR3 nucleotides read TGTGCCAGCAGTGAGCTCGGCCAGGGGGAGACCCAGTACTTC.

This chain uses TRBV5-5 with TRBJ1-1; 9 bases fit TRBD1. CDR3 length: 14 amino acids. CDR1 and CDR2 (germline): SGHKS, YYEKEE (reference sequence). V lost 4 bases, J lost 5 bases, and 6 bases stayed unmatched. Written as DNA, the CDR3 is TGTGCCAGCAGCGTGGGACAGGGAGTTACTGAAGCTTTCTTT. Its translation: CASSVGQGVTEAFF.

This clone has at least ten counts. The chain recombines TRBV25-1 with TRBJ2-3; 10 positions match TRBD2. The CDR3 totals 18 residues. Germline V CDR1 and CDR2: MGHDK, SYGVNS. Trimming took 3 bases from V and 1 from J; bases not matched to a gene: 10. CDR3 coding DNA: TGTGCCAGCAGTGACTTCGGAGGGCTAGCGGGAGGCACAGATACGCAGTATTTT. This codes for CASSDFGGLAGGTDTQYF.

In the case of this clone: One end of the junction does not line up with germline, which may come from a read error. The CDR3 nucleotides are TGTACCAGCAGTGGGACTAGCGAGTCAGATACGCAGTATTTT. It encodes CTSSGTSESDTQYF. The chain uses TRBV6-4 and TRBJ2-3; TRBD2 matches at 10 bases. The germline V gene encodes CDR1 MRHNA and CDR2 SNTAGT. CDR3 length: 14 residues.

Concerning this clone itself: At one end the junction does not follow the germline gene, possibly because of a read error. The CDR3 loop is CASSLVTGEGKMDF. The CDR3 nucleotides read TGTGCCAGCAGCTTAGTAACGGGAGAGGGGAAAATGGACTTC. The chain joins TRBV7-4 to TRBJ2-7, with a weak D call TRBD2 (6 bases). The CDR3 is made up of 14 amino acids. In germline, CDR1 is SGHVT, CDR2 SQSDAQ.

This chain's CDR3 is CASSPDSDNEQFF. The DNA of the CDR3 is TGTGCCAGCTCACCCGATTCGGACAATGAGCAGTTCTTC. The J gene is TRBJ2-1, the V gene TRBV18; D uncertain. This CDR3 contains 13 residues. In germline, CDR1 is KGHSH, CDR2 LQKENI. V lost 3 bases, J lost 5 bases, and 8 bases lay in between. Filled out from reference TRBV18 and TRBJ2-1, the complete variable domain reads NAGVMQNPRHLVRRRGQEARLRCSPMKGHSHVYWYRQLPEEGLKFMVYLQKENIIDESGMPKERFSAEFPKEGPSILRIQQVVRGDSAAYFCASSPDSDNEQFFGPGTRLTVL.

The chain uses TRBV28 and TRBJ1-1, with D tentatively TRBD1 (6 bases). Germline assignment: CDR1 MDHEN and CDR2 SYDVKM. V gave up 7 bases and J gave up 2 bases, with 17 bases separating them. This CDR3 region has 15 residues. The CDR3 loop is CASTIFQGQNTEAFF. The CDR3 region has the DNA TGTGCCAGCACTATCTTCCAGGGGCAAAACACTGAAGCTTTCTTT.

This clone was detected only a few times. The chain uses TRBV28 and TRBJ2-5; D gene uncertain. CDR1 is MDHEN and CDR2 is SYDVKM in the germline V gene. V gave up 4 bases and J gave up 6 bases, with 6 bases separating them. The CDR3 has 11 amino acids. The CDR3 coding sequence is TGTGCCAGCAGTTCTGGGAAGACCCAGTACTTC. As protein: CASSSGKTQYF.

This clone was counted between two and nine times. The rearrangement uses TRBV28 and TRBJ2-1; 14 bases map to TRBD2. The junction had 4 bases not matched to a gene; V was cut back by 6 bases and J by 9 bases. Per the germline V gene, CDR1 is MDHEN and CDR2 is SYDVKM. The CDR3 has 14 amino acids. As DNA, the CDR3 is TGTGCCAGCAGAAGACTAGCGGGAGGGTTTGAGCAGTTCTTC. Translation: CASRRLAGGFEQFF.

The chain uses TRBV4-2 and TRBJ1-2; a weak D match, TRBD1 (5 bases). The ends were cut back, 0 bases at V and 3 bases at J, with 14 bases in the middle. CDR1 is LGHNA, CDR2 YNFKEQ, per germline. The CDR3 has 16 residues. This CDR3 reads CASSQDEGFYDYGYTF. For the CDR3, the DNA is TGTGCCAGCAGCCAAGACGAGGGGTTTTACGACTATGGCTACACCTTC.

This rearrangement joins TRBV7-8 to TRBJ1-2; D not resolved. V lost 5 bases, J lost 6 bases, and 10 bases lay in between. This CDR3 contains 12 residues. Per the germline V gene, CDR1 is SGHVS and CDR2 is FQNEAQ. Written as DNA, the CDR3 is TGTGCCAGCAGCCCCCGTTCCGATGGCTACACCTTC. It yields the protein CASSPRSDGYTF.

The CDR3 spells CASSQEKYAVTEAFF. In DNA, the CDR3 is TGCGCCAGCAGCCAAGAAAAATACGCTGTCACTGAAGCTTTCTTT. The rearrangement joins TRBV4-3 to TRBJ1-1; D remains ambiguous. Trimming removed 0 bases at V and 4 bases at J, with 12 bases between. This CDR3 has 15 amino acids. From germline, CDR1 is LGHNA and CDR2 YSLEER.

Note on this clone: It may be a read error: a sequence one base away is much more abundant. The chain uses TRBV6-7 and TRBJ2-7; 11 bases are a match to TRBD1. Being an ORF, TRBV6-7 has a function that is uncertain. This CDR3 region has 14 residues. V was pared by 5 bases and J by 3 bases, with 3 bases of the junction left unmatched. CDR3: CASSTGTGGYEQYF. CDR3 DNA: TGTGCCAGCAGTACCGGGACAGGGGGCTACGAGCAGTACTTC.

This chain connects TRBV5-6 to TRBJ2-5; 10 bases agree with TRBD1. CDR1 is SGHDT, CDR2 YYEEEE, per germline. After removal of 5 bases from V and 0 bases from J, the junction contained 1 base not matched to a gene. This CDR3 has 14 amino acids. The CDR3 loop reads CASRDRGYQETQYF. The CDR3 bases are TGTGCCAGCAGGGACAGGGGGTACCAAGAGACCCAGTACTTC.

This clone appeared once. This chain uses TRBV4-2 with TRBJ2-7; D perhaps matches TRBD2 (6 bases). The length of the CDR3 is 16 residues. Germline-derived CDR1 and CDR2 are LGHNA and YNFKEQ. Trimming cost V 2 bases and J 5 bases, with 19 bases left between them. The CDR3 sequence is CASSQLITGVGNEQYF. DNA for the CDR3: TGTGCCAGCAGCCAATTAATAACGGGAGTGGGGAACGAGCAGTACTTC.

The rearrangement uses TRBV5-1 and TRBJ2-1, with 8 bases that match TRBD2. J was trimmed by 5 bases and V by 0 bases; bases with no gene match: 4. CDR1 and CDR2 (germline): SGHRS, YFSETQ. The CDR3 covers 15 residues. CDR3 loop: CASSLESGSNNEQFF. The CDR3 DNA reads as TGCGCCAGCAGCTTGGAAAGCGGGAGCAACAATGAGCAGTTCTTC.

CDR3 sequence: CASTEPGGTQYF. DNA for the CDR3: TGTGCCAGCACCGAACCCGGGGGGACCCAGTACTTC. This chain uses TRBV27 with TRBJ2-5; D might be TRBD2 (6 bases). The germline V gene encodes CDR1 MNHEY and CDR2 SMNVEV (reference sequence). The CDR3 totals 12 residues. Between the trimmed V and J ends, which lost 7 bases and 7 bases, there was a span of 13 bases.

The chain has TRBV6-1 and TRBJ2-1; possibly TRBD2 for D (5 bases). V was cut by 9 bases and J by 12 bases, with 24 bases left in between. Germline V gives CDR1 MNHNS, CDR2 SASEGT. The CDR3 loop spans 14 amino acids. CDR3 in amino acids: CARTEASSIDGQFF. CDR3 sequence (DNA): TGTGCCAGGACCGAGGCTAGCTCTATCGATGGGCAGTTCTTC.

The V call is TRBV6-5, the J call TRBJ1-1, with a weak D call TRBD1 (5 bases). Per germline, CDR1 MNHEY and CDR2 SVGAGI. The CDR3 sequence is 15 residues long. Trimming stripped 0 bases from V and 8 bases from J, with 16 bases between. This CDR3 reads CASSYSISDWDEAFF. CDR3 coding DNA: TGTGCCAGCAGTTACTCGATTTCGGATTGGGACGAAGCTTTCTTT.

V gene TRBV29-1 combines with J gene TRBJ2-2, with 7 positions matching TRBD1. The CDR3 covers 15 residues. From germline, CDR1 is SQVTM and CDR2 ANQGSEA. Trimming cost V 5 bases and J 1 base; bases outside gene matches: 7. The CDR3 DNA reads as TGCAGCGTTACGGGGACAGCCGAGAACACCGGGGAGCTGTTTTTT. Protein product: CSVTGTAENTGELFF.